The clone carrying this TCR beta chain was seen at least ten times. Its cognate antigen is unknown. Then a second PCR, running about 6 to 12 cycles, was carried out with a sample-barcoded 5' primer and a J-beta primer mix. TCRdb used MiXCR to reprocess the 5' RACE reads, holding one entry per CDR3 protein. The data contain roughly 1.7 million distinct CDR3 sequences, roughly 30% of them seen just once; the ten biggest clones take up about 11%. CDR3 length: 14 residues. Germline V gene lookup returns CDR1 MGHRA and CDR2 YSYEKL. Trimming removed 1 base from V and 5 bases from J, with 12 bases in between. The data stem from a study of blood T cells in healthy people across ages. Study-level findings and limits: The authors considered diversity estimates from one million T cells to be underestimates.

For every donor, a draw yielded around 10 milliliters of peripheral blood. Source material: blood. The TCR comes from a woman under 40 in good health. The J gene is TRBJ2-7, the V gene TRBV4-1; D not resolved. The CDR3 reads CASSQVSSPHEQYF. CDR3 bases: TGCGCCAGCAGCCAAGTGTCCAGCCCCCACGAGCAGTACTTC.